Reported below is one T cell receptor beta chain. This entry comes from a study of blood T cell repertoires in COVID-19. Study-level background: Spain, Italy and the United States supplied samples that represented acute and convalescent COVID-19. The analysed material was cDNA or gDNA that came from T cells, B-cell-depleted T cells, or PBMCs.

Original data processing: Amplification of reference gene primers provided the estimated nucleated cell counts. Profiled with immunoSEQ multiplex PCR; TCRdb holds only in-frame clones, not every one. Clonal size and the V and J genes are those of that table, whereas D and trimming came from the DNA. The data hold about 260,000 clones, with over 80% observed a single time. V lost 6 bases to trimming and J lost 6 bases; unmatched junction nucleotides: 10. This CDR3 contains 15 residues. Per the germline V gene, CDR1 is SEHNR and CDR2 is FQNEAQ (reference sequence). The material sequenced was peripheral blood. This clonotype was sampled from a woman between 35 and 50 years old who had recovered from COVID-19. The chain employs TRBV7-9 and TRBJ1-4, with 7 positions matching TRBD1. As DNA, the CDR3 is TGTGCCAGCAGTCCTCTCGACAGGGAGGATGAAAAACTGTTTTTT. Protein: CASSPLDREDEKLFF.